The present entry profiles one TCR beta chain with its context. Its cognate antigen is unknown. Libraries were prepared by immunoSEQ multiplex PCR; TCRdb keeps only in-frame clonotypes and omits some of them. Among 20,000 to 25,000 clones listed, about nine tenths were seen once. The record originates from a study of CD4 T cell repertoires in COVID-19. Study details: Other coronavirus spike proteins restimulated relabeled CFSE-low cells expanded with IL-2 for 10 days.

These memory T cells were uncultured and sequenced directly after ex vivo isolation. Whole-study results and caveats: Two or all three memory subsets shared several highly expanded SARS-CoV-2-reactive clonotypes. SARS-CoV and/or HKU1 spike cultures shared between 7 and 25% of SARS-CoV-2 clonotypes.

CDR1 is MNHNS and CDR2 is SASEGT in the germline V gene. CDR3 length: 15 residues. With 3 bases removed from V and 4 bases from J, the gap between germline ends came to 13 bases. This clonotype was obtained from a human donor who had COVID-19. This material consisted of central memory CD4+ T cells from blood, taken before the COVID-19 pandemic. The chain recombines TRBV6-1 with TRBJ1-5; D is uncertain. CDR3 region: CASSDSKLVNQPQHF. CDR3 sequence (DNA): TGTGCCAGCAGTGATTCGAAACTGGTAAATCAGCCCCAGCATTTT.